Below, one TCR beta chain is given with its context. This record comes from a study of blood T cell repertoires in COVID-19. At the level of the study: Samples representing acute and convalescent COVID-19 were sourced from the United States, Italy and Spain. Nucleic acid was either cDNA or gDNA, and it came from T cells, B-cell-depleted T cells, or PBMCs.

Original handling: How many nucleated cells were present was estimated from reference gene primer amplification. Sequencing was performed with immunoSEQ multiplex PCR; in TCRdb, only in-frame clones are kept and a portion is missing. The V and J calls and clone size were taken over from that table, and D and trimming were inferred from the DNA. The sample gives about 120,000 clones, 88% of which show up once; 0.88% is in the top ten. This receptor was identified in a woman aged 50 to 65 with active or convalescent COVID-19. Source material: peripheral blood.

The CDR3 protein is CATSLYQETQYF. The CDR3 DNA reads TGTGCCACCAGCCTGTACCAAGAGACCCAGTACTTC. This chain joins TRBV15 and TRBJ2-5; D remains ambiguous. V was trimmed by 5 bases and J by 0 bases, leaving 4 bases between them. Germline-derived CDR1 and CDR2 are LNHNV and YYDKDF (reference sequence). The CDR3 is 12 amino acids.